One and the same sample provided the 10 T cell receptor beta chains below, sequenced in a study of T-cell reconstitution after alpha-beta-depleted transplantation in children. Unique molecular identifiers were built into the TCRbeta library. Using its own MiXCR run on the PCR reads, TCRdb lists one record per CDR3 protein. This sample has about 260,000 distinct CDR3 sequences, with approximately 8% found just once. The sequenced sample was PBMCs, mostly from graft donor cells, obtained 180 days after TCRalphabeta/CD19-depleted stem cell transplant. The receptors derive from a male patient younger than 18 who had a stem cell transplant for acute lymphoblastic leukemia, so the T cells may come from the graft donor.

This clonotype was seen many times. The chain is built from TRBV15 and TRBJ1-1, with unresolved D. The CDR3 is 14 residues long. Trimming took 4 bases from V and 1 from J, leaving 10 bases between them. Germline loops: CDR1 LNHNV, CDR2 YYDKDF (reference sequence). CDR3 sequence: CATSIDTENTEAFF. The CDR3, as DNA: TGTGCCACCAGCATTGACACTGAGAACACTGAAGCTTTCTTT. Together with reference TRBV15 and TRBJ1-1, the CDR3 gives the full variable domain: DAMVIQNPRYQVTQFGKPVTLSCSQTLNHNVMYWYQQKSSQAPKLLFHYYDKDFNNEADTPDNFQSRRPNTSFCFLDIRSPGLGDTAMYLCATSIDTENTEAFFGQGTRLTVV.

This clonotype was found many times. V is TRBV12-3 or TRBV12-4 and J is TRBJ1-2; D unresolved. The CDR3 covers 16 residues. The V end lost 2 bases, the J end lost 7 bases, and 20 bases lay between the germline ends. The CDR3 DNA is TGTGCCAGCAGTTTATGGGAGACGGAGGCGAGATTTGGCTACACCTTC. Amino acid sequence: CASSLWETEARFGYTF.

This clonotype was observed at least ten times. V gene TRBV2 combines with J gene TRBJ1-1; weak D call: TRBD1 (5 bases). Germline values: CDR1 SNHLY, CDR2 FYNNEI. Deletions cut 6 bases from V and 0 bases from J, with 14 bases between. This CDR3 spans 15 amino acids. CDR3 DNA: TGTGCCAGCAGGCGGGACCCCTCTCTGAACACTGAAGCTTTCTTT. It specifies CASRRDPSLNTEAFF.

This clonotype has ten or more counts. This CDR3 is CASSPSRPWGTYEQYF. The CDR3 coding sequence is TGTGCCAGCAGCCCCTCCCGGCCTTGGGGGACCTACGAGCAGTACTTC. V and J are TRBV7-2 and TRBJ2-7; D possibly uses TRBD1 or TRBD2 (5 bases each). V was pared by 5 bases and J by 2 bases, with 19 bases between. This CDR3 contains 16 residues. Per germline, CDR1 SGHTA and CDR2 FQGNSA. Full variable domain (remainder filled in from reference TRBV7-2 and TRBJ2-7): GAGVSQSPSNKVTEKGKDVELRCDPISGHTALYWYRQSLGQGLEFLIYFQGNSAPDKSGLPSDRFSAERTGGSVSTLTIQRTQQEDSAVYLCASSPSRPWGTYEQYFGPGTRLTVT.

This clonotype was recorded at least ten times. This rearrangement joins TRBV9 to TRBJ2-2; perhaps D is TRBD1 or TRBD2 (6 bases each). In germline, CDR1 is SGDLS, CDR2 YYNGEE. This CDR3 region has 16 residues. V lost 0 bases and J 1 base, leaving 10 bases between the germline ends. CDR3 in amino acids: CASSVGGAGNTGELFF. Written as DNA, the CDR3 is TGTGCCAGCAGCGTAGGGGGGGCTGGGAACACCGGGGAGCTGTTTTTT.

This chain connects TRBV5-6 to TRBJ1-2; D ambiguous. The CDR3 sequence is 13 residues long. Germline V gene lookup returns CDR1 SGHDT and CDR2 YYEEEE. The V end was cut by 2 bases, the J end by 3 bases, with 8 bases between. This chain's CDR3 is CASSFGLHYGYTF. DNA of the CDR3: TGTGCCAGCAGCTTCGGGCTTCACTATGGCTACACCTTC.

This clonotype has at least ten counts. The rearrangement uses TRBV7-9 and TRBJ1-4, with 8 nucleotides matching TRBD1. The CDR3 spans 16 residues. V was pared by 5 bases and J by 10 bases, with 15 bases of the junction left unmatched. Germline CDR1 and CDR2: SEHNR and FQNEAQ (reference sequence). CDR3 amino acids: CASSLWTGTSSPKLFF. The CDR3 DNA follows: TGTGCCAGCAGCCTATGGACAGGGACGTCATCCCCAAAACTGTTTTTT.

This clonotype was counted at least ten times. The junction shows a germline mismatch at one end, possibly a read error. The chain links TRBV7-8 to TRBJ2-5; 9 positions match TRBD1. The CDR3 loop spans 13 amino acids. Per germline, CDR1 SGHVS and CDR2 FQNEAQ. CDR3 bases: TGTGCCAGCAGCTTGGGAGGACAGGGGTCCCCCTTGTTC. Its protein product is CASSLGGQGSPLF.

To note about this clonotype: One base away lies a much larger clone, so this may be a sequencing read error. The rearrangement joins TRBV24-1 to TRBJ2-5; D gene ambiguous. Trimming cost V 5 bases and J 5 bases, with 5 bases left between them. From germline, CDR1 is KGHDR and CDR2 SFDVKD. The CDR3 runs 11 residues. CDR3 region: CATSVDETQYF. The CDR3 nucleotides read TGTGCCACCAGTGTCGACGAGACCCAGTACTTC.

The table lists this clonotype with many counts. The chain couples TRBV12-3 or TRBV12-4 to TRBJ2-1; 9 bases line up with TRBD1. V gave up 5 bases and J gave up 8 bases; unmatched junction bases: 4. This CDR3 spans 13 amino acids. CDR3 sequence reads: CASSHGTGYEQFF. The CDR3, as DNA: TGTGCCAGCAGTCACGGGACAGGGTATGAGCAGTTCTTC.